Presented here are 26 T cell receptor beta chains from one specimen sequenced in a study of vaccination effects on CD4 cells after COVID-19. Expansion with viral peptide pools was applied to antigen-specific CD4+ T cells by the ViraFEST assay prior to sequencing. Investigators separated out CD4+ T cells once approximately 11 days of culture had passed. The vaccine recipients had no prior SARS-CoV-2 infection, with negative nucleocapsid antibodies. Clones were sequenced by immunoSEQ multiplex PCR, and TCRdb holds only the in-frame ones, with some missing. Of 27,000 or so clones detected, 72% appear once; the ten largest clones hold about 10%. No antigens are known for them. The sample in question was CD4+ T cells from PBMCs cultured with SARS-CoV-2 spike peptides, obtained before COVID-19 vaccination. The source is a human donor who received a COVID-19 vaccine.

V gene TRBV2 combines with J gene TRBJ1-2, with TRBD1 as a possible D gene (5 bases). Trimming left V 7 bases short and J 4 bases short, with 10 bases between. Germline V CDR1 and CDR2: SNHLY, FYNNEI. This CDR3 is built from 12 residues. CDR3 residues: CASKQGGYGYTF. Written as DNA, the CDR3 is TGTGCCAGCAAGCAGGGTGGCTATGGCTACACCTTC.

This rearrangement joins TRBV5-1 to TRBJ2-7; 9 bases are shared with TRBD1. Unmatched junction bases numbered 5, after V lost 4 bases and J lost 3 bases. The CDR3 totals 14 residues. CDR1 and CDR2 from the germline V gene are SGHRS and YFSETQ. The CDR3 reads CASSPGQGFYEQYF. The CDR3, as DNA: TGCGCCAGCAGCCCGGGACAGGGCTTCTACGAGCAGTACTTC.

CDR3 loop: CASSEDRFPQHF. For the CDR3, the DNA is TGTGCCAGCAGTGAAGACAGGTTTCCCCAGCATTTT. The rearrangement uses TRBV2 and TRBJ1-5; TRBD1 might be the D (5 bases). Germline assignment: CDR1 SNHLY and CDR2 FYNNEI. The CDR3 has 12 residues. Trimming removed 1 base at V and 10 bases at J, with 8 bases between.

This rearrangement joins TRBV25-1 to TRBJ2-3, with 9 bases fitting TRBD2. V was pared by 2 bases and J by 6 bases, with 9 bases of the junction left unmatched. CDR3 length: 16 residues. Germline V gene sequence: CDR1 MGHDK, CDR2 SYGVNS. This CDR3 is CASSEGGSGRMDTQYF. CDR3 coding DNA: TGTGCCAGCAGTGAAGGGGGTAGCGGGAGAATGGATACGCAGTATTTT.

This sequence joins TRBV9 and TRBJ1-1; TRBD1 matches at 7 bases. The trim removed 3 bases at V and 0 bases at J, leaving 17 bases unmatched. Germline loops: CDR1 SGDLS, CDR2 YYNGEE. This CDR3 is built from 19 residues. CDR3 sequence (DNA): TGTGCCAGCAGCGCCGTAGGCCAGGGACGACAGGGCATGAACACTGAAGCTTTCTTT. It translates to CASSAVGQGRQGMNTEAFF.

Points on this clone: This specimen includes other DNA sequences encoding the same CDR3. V and J are TRBV11-2 and TRBJ2-3; D unresolved. The CDR3 consists of 12 residues. V was shortened by 5 bases and J by 0 bases, with 3 bases between the two germline ends. Germline V gene lookup returns CDR1 SGHAT and CDR2 FQNNGV. CDR3 in amino acids: CASSPSTDTQYF. The DNA for the CDR3 is TGTGCCAGCAGCCCCAGCACAGATACGCAGTATTTT.

The CDR3 coding sequence is TGTGCCAGCAGCCCTAGTTGGGACTCCTACGAGCAGTACTTC. Translation: CASSPSWDSYEQYF. The rearrangement joins TRBV11-3 to TRBJ2-7; D uncertain. In germline, CDR1 is SGHNT, CDR2 YENEEA. Deletions cut 5 bases from V and 0 bases from J, with 11 bases between. The CDR3 totals 14 residues. Looking up the rest from reference TRBV11-3 and TRBJ2-7 gives the full variable domain: EAGVVQSPRYKIIEKKQPVAFWCNPISGHNTLYWYLQNLGQGPELLIRYENEEAVDDSQLPKDRFSAERLKGVDSTLKIQPAELGDSAVYLCASSPSWDSYEQYFGPGTRLTVT.

The chain uses TRBV5-1 and TRBJ1-2, with TRBD1 as a possible D gene (5 bases). The V and J ends lost 0 bases and 6 bases respectively, with 15 bases between them. The CDR3 has 15 amino acids. Germline V gene data show CDR1 as SGHRS and CDR2 as YFSETQ. The CDR3 here is CASSLDGADGHGYTF. As DNA, the CDR3 is TGCGCCAGCAGCTTGGATGGGGCCGACGGTCATGGCTACACCTTC.

J is TRBJ2-5 and V is TRBV29-1, with TRBD1 matching 7 bases. The J segment lost 4 bases and the V segment lost 6 bases, leaving 5 bases of the junction unmatched. This CDR3 spans 12 amino acids. Germline loops: CDR1 SQVTM, CDR2 ANQGSEA. The CDR3 DNA follows: TGCAGCGTGTCAAGACAGGGAGAGACCCAGTACTTC. Protein: CSVSRQGETQYF.

The chain couples TRBV6-5 to TRBJ1-2; no firm D call. The ends were cut back, 7 bases at V and 4 bases at J, with 16 bases in the middle. From germline, CDR1 is MNHEY and CDR2 SVGAGI. The CDR3 is 14 amino acids. The DNA for the CDR3 is TGTGCCAGCACCAATTCTCGGGGTACCTATGGCTACACCTTC. Its protein product is CASTNSRGTYGYTF.

The CDR3 sequence: CASSLKTSGDNEQFF. CDR3 in DNA: TGCGCCAGCAGCTTGAAGACTAGCGGGGACAATGAGCAGTTCTTC. The chain has TRBV5-1 and TRBJ2-1; 11 positions agree with TRBD2. CDR1 is SGHRS, CDR2 YFSETQ, per germline. The V gene end was trimmed by 1 base and the J gene end by 5 bases; junction bases not matched to a gene: 2. The CDR3 length is 15 residues.

The CDR3 loop is CASSPYSYEQFF. CDR3 DNA: TGTGCCAGCTCACCCTATAGCTATGAGCAGTTCTTC. V is TRBV18 and J is TRBJ2-1; no reliable D call. The CDR3 has 12 residues. Germline-derived CDR1 and CDR2 are KGHSH and LQKENI. V was clipped by 3 bases and J by 8 bases, with 8 bases between them.

The chain combines TRBV27 with TRBJ1-1; no firm D call. Trimming stripped 6 bases from V and 1 base from J, with 12 bases between. This CDR3 has 14 amino acids. Looked up from germline, CDR1 is MNHEY and CDR2 is SMNVEV (reference sequence). This chain's CDR3 is CASRGIAPNTEAFF. In DNA, the CDR3 is TGTGCCAGCAGAGGTATAGCCCCGAACACTGAAGCTTTCTTT.

This chain uses TRBV7-9 with TRBJ2-1; a weak D match, TRBD2 (6 bases). Trimming cost V 5 bases and J 0 bases, with 14 bases left between them. The CDR3 length is 16 residues. Germline CDR1 SEHNR, CDR2 FQNEAQ (reference sequence). CDR3: CASSPYFGSSYNEQFF. In DNA form, the CDR3 reads TGTGCCAGCAGCCCCTATTTCGGGAGCTCCTACAATGAGCAGTTCTTC.

The J gene is TRBJ2-7, the V gene TRBV7-2, with 9 bases that match TRBD1. The CDR3 contains 15 residues. The V and J ends lost 5 bases and 2 bases, in that order; junction bases with no gene match: 7. Looked up from germline, CDR1 is SGHTA and CDR2 is FQGNSA. The chain's CDR3 is CASSQPTGGTYEQYF. In nucleotides, the CDR3 is TGTGCCAGCAGCCAGCCCACAGGGGGCACCTACGAGCAGTACTTC.

The chain carries TRBV6-1 and TRBJ1-1; no firm D call. CDR1 MNHNS and CDR2 SASEGT come from the germline V gene. The CDR3 is 14 residues long. Between the trimmed V and J ends, which lost 3 bases and 4 bases, there was a span of 12 bases. CDR3 loop: CASSDVGSATEAFF. In DNA form, the CDR3 reads TGTGCCAGCAGTGATGTGGGGAGCGCCACTGAAGCTTTCTTT.

This clone was picked up a small number of times. This CDR3 is CASSLRDGSYNEQFF. DNA of the CDR3: TGTGCCAGCAGCCTCCGGGACGGCTCCTACAATGAGCAGTTCTTC. The chain combines TRBV7-9 with TRBJ2-1; possibly TRBD1 or TRBD2 for D (5 bases each). This CDR3 spans 15 amino acids. Per the germline V gene, CDR1 is SEHNR and CDR2 is FQNEAQ (reference sequence). V was pared by 5 bases and J by 0 bases, with 11 bases between.

This sequence joins TRBV6-6 and TRBJ2-7, with D uncertain. This CDR3 spans 13 amino acids. The V end was cut by 8 bases, the J end by 2 bases, with 13 bases between. Germline lookup yields CDR1 MNHNY and CDR2 SVGAGI (reference sequence). The CDR3 loop is CASSPRSPYEQYF. In DNA, the CDR3 is TGTGCCAGCTCTCCGCGGTCTCCCTACGAGCAGTACTTC.

This clone was picked up one time. V gene TRBV18 combines with J gene TRBJ2-3, with no clear D. CDR3 size: 13 residues. Germline-derived CDR1 and CDR2 are KGHSH and LQKENI. V shed 3 bases and J shed 0 bases, with 4 bases lying between them. DNA of the CDR3: TGTGCCAGCTCACCTTTGAGCACAGATACGCAGTATTTT. This encodes CASSPLSTDTQYF.

V usage is TRBV4-1 and J usage is TRBJ2-7; no definite D call. The CDR3 has 16 amino acids. The V gene lost 0 bases and the J gene lost 2 bases, with 14 bases spanning the gap. Germline V gene data show CDR1 as MGHRA and CDR2 as YSYEKL. CDR3: CASSQDSIVMAYEQYF. The CDR3 coding sequence is TGCGCCAGCAGCCAAGATTCGATTGTGATGGCCTACGAGCAGTACTTC.

The genes are TRBV5-5 and TRBJ2-7, with D possibly matching TRBD1 (5 bases). V lost 5 bases and J 6 bases, leaving 21 bases between the germline ends. Germline V gives CDR1 SGHKS, CDR2 YYEKEE (reference sequence). This CDR3 region has 15 residues. The CDR3 DNA follows: TGTGCCAGCAGTTACTCCTGGGGCCTAGAAGGCGAGCAGTACTTC. Translating it yields CASSYSWGLEGEQYF.

The table lists this clone with a count of one. The V call is TRBV11-2, the J call TRBJ2-1, with D uncertain. Germline assignment: CDR1 SGHAT and CDR2 FQNNGV. The CDR3 spans 14 residues. V was pared by 1 base and J by 7 bases, with 11 bases between. CDR3 sequence reads: CASSLVSIENEQFF. The CDR3 coding sequence is TGTGCCAGCAGCTTAGTCAGTATTGAGAATGAGCAGTTCTTC.

The V gene is TRBV9, the J gene TRBJ1-2; D remains ambiguous. This CDR3 is built from 11 residues. Trimming removed 1 base from V and 7 bases from J, with 5 bases in between. The germline V gene encodes CDR1 SGDLS and CDR2 YYNGEE. The CDR3 region is CASSVYGGYTF. As DNA, the CDR3 is TGTGCCAGCAGCGTATACGGTGGCTACACCTTC. Supplemented by reference TRBV9 and TRBJ1-2, the full variable domain reads DSGVTQTPKHLITATGQRVTLRCSPRSGDLSVYWYQQSLDQGLQFLIQYYNGEERAKGNILERFSAQQFPDLHSELNLSSLELGDSALYFCASSVYGGYTFGSGTRLTVV.

This clone has only a few counts. The chain is built from TRBV7-9 and TRBJ1-6, with TRBD1 as a possible D gene (5 bases). V dropped 4 bases and J dropped 8 bases, with 9 bases sitting between them. The length of the CDR3 is 13 residues. Per germline, CDR1 SEHNR and CDR2 FQNEAQ (reference sequence). CDR3 DNA sequence: TGTGCCAGCAGCTCAACACAGGATTCACCCCTCCACTTT. Translating it yields CASSSTQDSPLHF.

This chain uses TRBV30 with TRBJ2-4; D is unclear. From germline, CDR1 is GTSNPN and CDR2 SVGIG (reference sequence). Between the trimmed V and J ends, which lost 2 bases and 5 bases, there was a span of 22 bases. The CDR3 covers 17 residues. CDR3 residues: CAWSYPSGVRSQNIQYF. The CDR3 coding sequence is TGTGCCTGGAGTTACCCTAGTGGGGTAAGGAGCCAAAACATTCAGTACTTC.

The chain uses TRBV29-1 and TRBJ2-3, with D perhaps TRBD1 (5 bases). The CDR3 contains 14 residues. Germline V gene data show CDR1 as SQVTM and CDR2 as ANQGSEA. V was trimmed by 4 bases and J by 0 bases, leaving 11 bases between them. CDR3 sequence (DNA): TGCAGCGTTGGAGCCAGGGCGAGCACAGATACGCAGTATTTT. Translated, it gives CSVGARASTDTQYF.